This TCR beta chain was recovered during a study of cytomegalovirus exposure and HLA in healthy donors. Study-level findings and limits: Most sequenced TCRs were rare (though some public TCRs occurred in many donors). As was reported, the classifier diagnosed cytomegalovirus status with high specificity and sensitivity.

V lost 0 bases to trimming and J lost 3 bases; unmatched junction nucleotides: 2. The CDR3 length is 15 residues. Per the germline V gene, CDR1 is SGDLS and CDR2 is YYNGEE. As to this clone: The antigen is unknown.

The PCR employed 60 Vbeta primers together with 13 Jbeta primers. The protocol was immunoSEQ multiplex PCR, while the TCRdb copy is restricted to in-frame clones and leaves out a portion. The table lists 170,000 or so clones, 78% of them singletons. The receptor was isolated from a woman aged 45-65 years in good health and CMV-seropositive. The sample consisted of PBMCs. V and J are TRBV9 and TRBJ2-1; 8 bases agree with TRBD1. The CDR3 region has the DNA TGTGCCAGCAGCGTAGGGACAGGGTACTACAATGAGCAGTTCTTC. Translating it yields CASSVGTGYYNEQFF.